The present T cell receptor beta chain was sequenced within a study of T cell responses to AZD1222 COVID-19 vaccine. Whole-study findings and limits: Spike-wide vaccine-associated CD4 TCRs dominated at 160-218 and 743-854. White British people made up most donors, females outnumbered males, and clonal diversity was possibly underestimated. After two AZD1222 doses, spike-specific TCR breadth and depth rose versus day 0.

Sequencing used immunoSEQ multiplex PCR; TCRdb keeps in-frame clones, though not all of them. The sample consists of 150,000 or so clones, about 91% of them appearing once. To note about this clone: Its specificity is not known.

V shed 0 bases, J shed 3 bases, and the junction held 7 bases outside the gene matches. CDR1 is MNHEY and CDR2 is SMNVEV in the germline V gene (reference sequence). The CDR3 has 16 residues. The rearrangement links TRBV27 to TRBJ2-5, with TRBD2 identical over 7 bases. The sequenced sample was peripheral blood, obtained 28 days after the second AZD1222 dose. This sequence originates from an adult who received the AZD1222 COVID-19 vaccine. The chain's CDR3 is CASSLSPWGGEETQYF. For the CDR3, the DNA is TGTGCCAGCAGTTTATCCCCTTGGGGGGGGGAAGAGACCCAGTACTTC.